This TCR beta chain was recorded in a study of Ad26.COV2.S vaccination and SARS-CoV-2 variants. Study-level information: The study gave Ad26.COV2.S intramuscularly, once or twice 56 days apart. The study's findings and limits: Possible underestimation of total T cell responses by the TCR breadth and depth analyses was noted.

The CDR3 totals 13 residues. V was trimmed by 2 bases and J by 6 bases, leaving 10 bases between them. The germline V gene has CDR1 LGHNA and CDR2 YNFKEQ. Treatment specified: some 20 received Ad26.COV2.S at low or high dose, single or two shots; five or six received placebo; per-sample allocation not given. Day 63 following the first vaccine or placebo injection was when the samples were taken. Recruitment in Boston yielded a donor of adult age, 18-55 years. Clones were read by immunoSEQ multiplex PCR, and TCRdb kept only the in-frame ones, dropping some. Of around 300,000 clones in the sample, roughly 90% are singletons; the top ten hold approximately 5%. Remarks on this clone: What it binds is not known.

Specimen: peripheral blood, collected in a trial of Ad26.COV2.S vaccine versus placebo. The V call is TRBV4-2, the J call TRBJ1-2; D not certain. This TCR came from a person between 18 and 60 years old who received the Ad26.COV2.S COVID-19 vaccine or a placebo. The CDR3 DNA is TGTGCCAGCAGCCAAATTGACTCTCATGGCTACACCTTC. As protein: CASSQIDSHGYTF.